Sequencing of this T cell receptor (beta chain) was carried out in a study of shared clonotypes between healthy human individuals. Sequenced by immunoSEQ multiplex PCR; TCRdb stores in-frame clones only, minus some. The sample lists approximately 840,000 clones, roughly 96% seen once, with around 0.21% in the top ten. On this clone itself: The antigen is not known. The identical CDR3 is also encoded by other nucleotide sequences in the sample.

Whole-study results and caveats: Sequencing depth was expected to affect clonotype sharing among donors.

Naive CD8 populations comprised CD45RO-negative cells positively selected for CCR7, excluding terminally differentiated effector memory CD45RA+ cells. V lost 6 bases and J 3 bases, leaving 9 bases between the germline ends. Germline values: CDR1 MNHEY, CDR2 SVGAGI. The CDR3 covers 12 residues. This receptor was identified in a man younger than 45 in good health. The sample consisted of naive CD8+ T cells sorted from blood. The V gene is TRBV6-5, the J gene TRBJ2-7, with D perhaps matching TRBD1 (5 bases). The CDR3 nucleotides are TGTGCCAGCAGCCAAGACAGCTACGAGCAGTACTTC. It encodes CASSQDSYEQYF.